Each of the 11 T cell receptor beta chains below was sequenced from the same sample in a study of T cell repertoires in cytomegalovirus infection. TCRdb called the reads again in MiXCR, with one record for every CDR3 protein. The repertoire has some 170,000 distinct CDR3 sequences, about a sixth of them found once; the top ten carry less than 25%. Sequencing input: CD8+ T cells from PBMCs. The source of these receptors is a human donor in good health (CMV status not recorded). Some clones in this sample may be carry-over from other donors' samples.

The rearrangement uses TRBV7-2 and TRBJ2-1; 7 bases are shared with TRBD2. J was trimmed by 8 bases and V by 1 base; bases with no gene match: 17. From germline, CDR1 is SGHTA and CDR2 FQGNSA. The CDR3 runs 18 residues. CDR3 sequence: CASSLGKLAGLESHEQFF. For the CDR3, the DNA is TGTGCCAGCAGCTTAGGAAAGTTAGCGGGCCTGGAGTCACATGAGCAGTTCTTC.

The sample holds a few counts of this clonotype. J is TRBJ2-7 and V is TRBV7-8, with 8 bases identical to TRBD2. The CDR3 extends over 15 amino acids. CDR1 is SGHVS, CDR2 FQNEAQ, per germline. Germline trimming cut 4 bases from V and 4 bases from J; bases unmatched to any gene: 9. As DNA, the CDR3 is TGTGCCAGCAGCTCCGGTATCGGGGGGGTTTACGAGCAGTACTTC. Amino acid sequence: CASSSGIGGVYEQYF.

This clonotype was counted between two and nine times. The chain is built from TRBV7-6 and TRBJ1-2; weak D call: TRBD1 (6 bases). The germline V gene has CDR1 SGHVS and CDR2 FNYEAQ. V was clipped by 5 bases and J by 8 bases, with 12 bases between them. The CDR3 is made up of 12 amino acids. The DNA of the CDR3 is TGTGCCAGCAGCCGTAAAGACAGGGGCTACACCTTC. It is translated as CASSRKDRGYTF.

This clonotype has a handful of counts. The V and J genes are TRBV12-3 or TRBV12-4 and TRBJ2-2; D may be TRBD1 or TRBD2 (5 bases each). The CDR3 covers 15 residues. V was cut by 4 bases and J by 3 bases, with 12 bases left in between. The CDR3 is CASSSGPGYTGELFF. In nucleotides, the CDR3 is TGTGCCAGCAGTTCGGGACCGGGTTACACCGGGGAGCTGTTTTTT.

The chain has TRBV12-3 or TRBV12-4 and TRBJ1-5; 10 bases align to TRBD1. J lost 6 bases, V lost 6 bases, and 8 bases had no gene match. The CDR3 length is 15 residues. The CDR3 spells CASSSAGTGVQPQHF. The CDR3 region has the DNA TGTGCCAGCAGCTCTGCCGGGACAGGGGTTCAGCCCCAGCATTTT.

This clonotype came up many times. CDR3 bases: TGTGCCAGCAGCTTTAAGGGGACAGCCTCCTACAATGAGCAGTTCTTC. Its protein is CASSFKGTASYNEQFF. The V call is TRBV7-2, the J call TRBJ2-1, with 7 bases fitting TRBD1. This CDR3 region has 16 residues. With V trimmed by 3 bases and J by 0 bases, 5 bases remained unmatched. Germline V CDR1 and CDR2: SGHTA, FQGNSA.

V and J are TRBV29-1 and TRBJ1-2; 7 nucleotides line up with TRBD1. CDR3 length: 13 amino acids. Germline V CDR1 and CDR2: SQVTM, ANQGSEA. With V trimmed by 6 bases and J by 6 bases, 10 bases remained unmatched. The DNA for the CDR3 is TGCAGCGTGTGGACAGGAGAAGAGAATGGCTACACCTTC. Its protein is CSVWTGEENGYTF.

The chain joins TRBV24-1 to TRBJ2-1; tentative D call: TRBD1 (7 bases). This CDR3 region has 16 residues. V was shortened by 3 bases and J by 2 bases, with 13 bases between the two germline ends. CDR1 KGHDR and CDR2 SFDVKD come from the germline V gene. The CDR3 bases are TGTGCCACCAGTGATGCGGGACAGCCACCCTACAATGAGCAGTTCTTC. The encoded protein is CATSDAGQPPYNEQFF.

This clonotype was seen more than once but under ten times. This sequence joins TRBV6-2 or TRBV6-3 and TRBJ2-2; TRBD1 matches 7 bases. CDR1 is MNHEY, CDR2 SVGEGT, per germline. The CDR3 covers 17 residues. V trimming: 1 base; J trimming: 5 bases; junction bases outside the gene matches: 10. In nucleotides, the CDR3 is TGTGCCAGCAGTTACTACACAGGGGTCTTTAAGACCGGGGAGCTGTTTTTT. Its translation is CASSYYTGVFKTGELFF.

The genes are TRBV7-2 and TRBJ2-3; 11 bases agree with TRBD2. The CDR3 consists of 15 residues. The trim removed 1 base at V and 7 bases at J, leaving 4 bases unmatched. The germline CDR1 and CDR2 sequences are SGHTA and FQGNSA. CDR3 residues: CASSLVAGGPNTQYF. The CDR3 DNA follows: TGTGCCAGCAGCTTAGTAGCGGGGGGGCCGAATACGCAGTATTTT.

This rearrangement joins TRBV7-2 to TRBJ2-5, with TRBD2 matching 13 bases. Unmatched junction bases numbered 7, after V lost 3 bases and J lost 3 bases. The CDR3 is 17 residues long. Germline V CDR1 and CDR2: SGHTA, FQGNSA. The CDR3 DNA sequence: TGTGCCAGCAGCTTGGGACTAGCGGGGTCGTCGGAAGAGACCCAGTACTTC. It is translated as CASSLGLAGSSEETQYF. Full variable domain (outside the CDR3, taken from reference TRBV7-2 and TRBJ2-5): GAGVSQSPSNKVTEKGKDVELRCDPISGHTALYWYRQSLGQGLEFLIYFQGNSAPDKSGLPSDRFSAERTGGSVSTLTIQRTQQEDSAVYLCASSLGLAGSSEETQYFGPGTRLLVL.